These T cell receptor beta chains were read from a single sample in a study of cytomegalovirus exposure and HLA in healthy donors. Sequenced by immunoSEQ multiplex PCR; TCRdb stores in-frame clones only, minus some. In the table there are 80,000 to 95,000 clones, 60% to 70% of which are singletons. Sequencing input: PBMCs. The receptors stem from a woman in her 30s in good health and CMV-seronegative. The CDR3 runs from the conserved cysteine through the conserved F or W. The D gene is left open where the match is weak. Clone size is shown for a subset of rows, as once, few, many or a class of expanded clone.

size	J	D	V	DNA	CDR3
few	TRBJ2-5	-	TRBV29-1	TGCAGCGCCGGGCGGGAAAGCAGTCATGGGTACCAAGAGACCCAGTACTTC	CSAGRESSHGYQETQYF
medium-sized	TRBJ2-5	TRBD1	TRBV7-9	TGTGCCAGCAGCGCTCCGGGACAGCAAGAGACCCAGTACTTC	CASSAPGQQETQYF
-	TRBJ1-5	-	TRBV11-2	TGTGCCAGCAGCGGTAACGGGGGTGGTCAGCCCCAGCATTTT	CASSGNGGGQPQHF
-	TRBJ1-4	-	TRBV19	TGTGCCAGTAGTATTTTCAGAAATGAAAAACTGTTTTTT	CASSIFRNEKLFF
few	TRBJ2-2	-	TRBV6-5	TGTGCCAGCAGCCTGGCGGGCAGGGAGCTGTTTTTT	CASSLAGRELFF
-	TRBJ2-1	TRBD2	TRBV7-3	TGTGCCAGCAGCCTTTCCAGCGGGAGCGATGAGCAGTTCTTC	CASSLSSGSDEQFF
-	TRBJ1-3	-	TRBV19	TGTGCCAGTAGTATATCCATCAGGGCTGGAAACACCATATATTTT	CASSISIRAGNTIYF
-	TRBJ2-7	TRBD2	TRBV18	TGTGCCAGCTCACCACAGGGACTAGCGGGACACAGCTCCTACGAGCAGTACTTC	CASSPQGLAGHSSYEQYF
-	TRBJ2-5	-	TRBV7-2	TGTGCCAGCAGCTTAGCGCGCCTACAAGAGACCCAGTACTTC	CASSLARLQETQYF
-	TRBJ2-1	-	TRBV6-5	TGTGCCAGCAGTTACGCTGGACAGTATAGAGATGAGCAGTTCTTC	CASSYAGQYRDEQFF
-	TRBJ2-7	-	TRBV9	TGTGCCAGCAGCCAAGGAGGGGAAAGCTCCTACGAGCAGTACTTC	CASSQGGESSYEQYF
-	TRBJ1-3	-	TRBV2	TGTGCCAGCAAAAAATCTCAGGGGACCCTCTCTGGAAACACCATATATTTT	CASKKSQGTLSGNTIYF
-	TRBJ2-5	TRBD1	TRBV5-1	TGCGCCAGCAGCTGGGGGACAGGGGGCGAAGAGACCCAGTACTTC	CASSWGTGGEETQYF
-	TRBJ1-6	-	TRBV5-8	TGTGCCAGCAGCTTTGGTCTTGATAGAGGCCTTTGGTCACCCCTCCACTTT	CASSFGLDRGLWSPLHF
-	TRBJ2-3	-	TRBV6-5	TGTGCCAGCAGTTTAGGGGCTGAAACAGATACGCAGTATTTT	CASSLGAETDTQYF
few	TRBJ1-4	TRBD1	TRBV4-2	TGTGCCAGCAGCCAAGCAATGGGACAGGGAAGAGAAAAACTGTTTTTT	CASSQAMGQGREKLFF
-	TRBJ2-5	TRBD2	TRBV11-2	TGTGCCAGCAGCGTAGGGACTAGCGGGTCAGAGACCCAGTACTTC	CASSVGTSGSETQYF
-	TRBJ2-7	TRBD1	TRBV28	TGTGCCAGCACCTCCGGGACAGGGACGGGGGAGCAGTACTTC	CASTSGTGTGEQYF
-	TRBJ1-1	TRBD1	TRBV4-2	TGTGCCAGCAGCCAACCGGGACAGGCCATGAACACTGAAGCTTTCTTT	CASSQPGQAMNTEAFF
few	TRBJ1-1	TRBD1	TRBV27	TGTGCCAGCAGGAGGACCGGGACAGTGAACACTGAAGCTTTCTTT	CASRRTGTVNTEAFF
-	TRBJ2-5	TRBD2	TRBV9	TGTGCCAGCAGCGTAGCTACGGGTAGCGGGAGTAACCTCGAGACCCAGTACTTC	CASSVATGSGSNLETQYF
-	TRBJ1-5	-	TRBV7-8	TGTGCCAGCAGCTTAAACAGGGGCAATCAGCCCCAGCATTTT	CASSLNRGNQPQHF
-	TRBJ1-1	-	TRBV7-9	TGTGCCAGCAGCCCTAGGGGGACATCTACTGAAGCTTTCTTT	CASSPRGTSTEAFF
-	TRBJ2-7	TRBD1	TRBV5-1	TGCGCCAGCGGTGTAGGGGGCCACGAGCAGTACTTC	CASGVGGHEQYF
-	TRBJ2-7	-	TRBV7-2	TGTGCCAGCAGCTTAGCAGGGAGCTCCTACGAGCAGTACTTC	CASSLAGSSYEQYF
-	TRBJ2-1	-	TRBV7-2	TGTGCCAGCAGCGCCACAGGAGGGGAGACCTACAATGAGCAGTTCTTC	CASSATGGETYNEQFF
-	TRBJ2-4	-	TRBV7-2	TGTGCCAGCAGCTTAGTCAACTCAATAGCCAAAAACATTCAGTACTTC	CASSLVNSIAKNIQYF
-	TRBJ2-7	-	TRBV6-5	TGTGCCAGCAGTTACATGGGGGGAGGACCGTACGAGCAGTACTTC	CASSYMGGGPYEQYF
few	TRBJ1-5	-	TRBV19	TGTGCCAGTAGGGAAGGGGCCGCCCGGACCCAGCATTTT	CASREGAARTQHF
-	TRBJ2-7	-	TRBV6-1	TGTGCCAGTCTGAGGTCACGGTTCGACGAGCAGTACTTC	CASLRSRFDEQYF